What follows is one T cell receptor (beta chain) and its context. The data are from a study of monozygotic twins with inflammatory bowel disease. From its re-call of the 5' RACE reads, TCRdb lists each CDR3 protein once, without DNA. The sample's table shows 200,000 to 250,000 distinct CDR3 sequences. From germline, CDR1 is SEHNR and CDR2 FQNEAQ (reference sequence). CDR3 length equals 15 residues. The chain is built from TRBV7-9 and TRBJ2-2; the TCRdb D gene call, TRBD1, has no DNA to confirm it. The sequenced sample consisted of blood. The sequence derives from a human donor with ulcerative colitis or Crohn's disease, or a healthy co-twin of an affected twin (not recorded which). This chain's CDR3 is CASRPERGGTGELFF.